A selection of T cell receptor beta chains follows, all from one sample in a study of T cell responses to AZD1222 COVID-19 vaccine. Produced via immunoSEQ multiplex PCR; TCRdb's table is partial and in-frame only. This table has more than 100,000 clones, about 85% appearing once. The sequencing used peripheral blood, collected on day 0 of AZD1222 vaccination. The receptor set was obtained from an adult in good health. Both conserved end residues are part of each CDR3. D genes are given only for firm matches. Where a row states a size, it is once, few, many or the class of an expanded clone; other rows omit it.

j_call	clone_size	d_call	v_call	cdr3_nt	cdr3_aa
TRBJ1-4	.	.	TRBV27	TGTGCCAGCAGTTTAAGACAGGCAATTAATGAAAAACTGTTTTTT	CASSLRQAINEKLFF
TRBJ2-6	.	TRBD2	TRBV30	TGTGCCTGGAGTGTACCCAGCGGGATAGGGGCCAACGTCCTGACTTTC	CAWSVPSGIGANVLTF
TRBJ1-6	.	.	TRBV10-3	TGTGCCATCAGTGATGGGCAGACCAATAATTCACCCCTCCACTTT	CAISDGQTNNSPLHF
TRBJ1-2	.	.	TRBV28	TGTGCCACGAAAGCCGGGGCCTCCTTTGGCTATGGCTACACCTTC	CATKAGASFGYGYTF
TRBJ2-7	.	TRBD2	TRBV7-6	TGTGCCAGCAGCCCCATTTCCAGCGGGGCCACCTACGAGCAGTACTTC	CASSPISSGATYEQYF
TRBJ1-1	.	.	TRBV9	TGTGCCAGCAGCGTAGGCCCGGAGATGAACACTGAAGCTTTCTTT	CASSVGPEMNTEAFF
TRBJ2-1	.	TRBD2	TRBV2	TGTGCCAGCAGTGATGGGACTAGCGGGAGATACAATGAGCAGTTCTTC	CASSDGTSGRYNEQFF
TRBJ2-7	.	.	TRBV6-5	TGTGCCAGCAGTCCTAAGACTCTAAGCTCCTACGAGCAGTACTTC	CASSPKTLSSYEQYF
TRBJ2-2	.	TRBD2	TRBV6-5	TGTGCCACGCACCCGACTAGCGGATACACCGGGGAGCTGTTTTTT	CATHPTSGYTGELFF
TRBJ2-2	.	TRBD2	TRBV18	TGTGCCAGCTCACCACCTCATGGGAGGGCGGGGGAGCTGTTTTTT	CASSPPHGRAGELFF
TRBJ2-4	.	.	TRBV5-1	TGCGCCAGCAGCCCCCCGTCAGGGGACATTCAGTACTTC	CASSPPSGDIQYF
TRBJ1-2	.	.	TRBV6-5	TGTGCCAGCAGTCCAGACACTAACTATGGCTACACCTTC	CASSPDTNYGYTF
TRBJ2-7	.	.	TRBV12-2	TGTGCAAGTCGCTCCGGGTCGGGGTGTTCCTACGAGCAGTACTTC	CASRSGSGCSYEQYF
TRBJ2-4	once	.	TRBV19	TGTGCCAGTAGTATAGGTCCGGGAGTAAACATTCAGTACTTC	CASSIGPGVNIQYF
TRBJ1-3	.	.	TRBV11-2	TGTGCCAGCAGCTCGGCGGACGGGAGCTCTGGAAACACCATATATTTT	CASSSADGSSGNTIYF
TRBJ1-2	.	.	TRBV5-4	TGTGCCAGCAGCTTGGCCGGGACGGATGGCTACACCTTC	CASSLAGTDGYTF
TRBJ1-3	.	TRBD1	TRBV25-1	TGTGCCAGCAGTGCCCGACAGGGGAGTCCCATATATTTT	CASSARQGSPIYF
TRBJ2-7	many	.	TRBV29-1	TGCAGCCACCCTAGAAGCCCAGACTACGAGCAGTACTTC	CSHPRSPDYEQYF
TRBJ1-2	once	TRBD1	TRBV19	TGTGCCAGTAGTATGGGACAGGGAGCTGGCTACACCTTC	CASSMGQGAGYTF
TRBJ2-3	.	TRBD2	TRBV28	TGTGCCAGCAGTTTAGCGGGAGGGGGGTCAGATACGCAGTATTTT	CASSLAGGGSDTQYF
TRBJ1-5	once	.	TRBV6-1	TGTGCCAGCAGTGAAGCGTCAACGGGTGGCAATCAGCCCCAGCATTTT	CASSEASTGGNQPQHF
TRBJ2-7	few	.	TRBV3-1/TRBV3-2	TGTGCCAGCAGCCAAGATGGTTTTCGGGCGGGGTCCTACGAGCAGTACTTC	CASSQDGFRAGSYEQYF
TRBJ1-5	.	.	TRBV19	TGTGCCAGTAGTCCAAACAGGGACAATCAGCCCCAGCATTTT	CASSPNRDNQPQHF
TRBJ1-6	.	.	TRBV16	TGTGCCAGCAGCCGCGAGGGGGTGAGAAATTCACCCCTCCACTTT	CASSREGVRNSPLHF
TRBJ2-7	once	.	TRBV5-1	TGCGCCAGCAGCTTGGGGGGAGTGGCGGGCCAATACGAGCAGTACTTC	CASSLGGVAGQYEQYF
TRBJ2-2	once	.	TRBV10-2	TGCGCCAGCAGTGCGGGTTTCACCGGGGAGCTGTTTTTT	CASSAGFTGELFF
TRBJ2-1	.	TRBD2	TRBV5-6	TGTGCCAGCAGCTGGGCTAGCGGGAGGGCCGTTATTAATGAGCAGTTCTTC	CASSWASGRAVINEQFF
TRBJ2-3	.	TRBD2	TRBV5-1	TGCGCCAGCAGCTTGGCCGGGACGGGAGGGTCAGATACGCAGTATTTT	CASSLAGTGGSDTQYF
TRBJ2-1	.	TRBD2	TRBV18	TGTGCCAGCTCCCCTGGGGTAGCGGGACGCAATGAGCAGTTCTTC	CASSPGVAGRNEQFF
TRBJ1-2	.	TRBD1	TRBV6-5	TGTGCCAGCAGTTATCACAGGGGCTATGGCTACACCTTC	CASSYHRGYGYTF
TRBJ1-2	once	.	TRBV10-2	TGCGCCAGCAGTGTCACGGATTACTATGGCTACACCTTC	CASSVTDYYGYTF
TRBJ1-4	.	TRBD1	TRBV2	TGTGCCAGCAGTGAATGGGACAGGGTTGGAGAAAAACTGTTTTTT	CASSEWDRVGEKLFF
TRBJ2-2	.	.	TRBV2	TGTGCCAGCACCCTGGGACACATGACCGGGGAGCTGTTTTTT	CASTLGHMTGELFF
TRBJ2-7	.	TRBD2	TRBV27	TGTGCCAGCAGTTCCCTAGGGACTAGCGGTCCCTACGAGCAGTACTTC	CASSSLGTSGPYEQYF
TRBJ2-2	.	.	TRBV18	TGTGCCAGCTCACCACGGCTGGCGAACACCGGGGAGCTGTTTTTT	CASSPRLANTGELFF
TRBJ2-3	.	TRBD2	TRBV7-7	TGTGCTAGCAGCCCCTGGACTAGCGGGATAGATACGCAGTATTTT	CASSPWTSGIDTQYF
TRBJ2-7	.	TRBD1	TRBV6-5	TGTGCCAGCAGTTCATTCACAGGGGTCGGCGAGCAGTACTTC	CASSSFTGVGEQYF
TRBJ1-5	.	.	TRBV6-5	TGTGCCAGCAGGTTCGGCGGAAATCAGCCCCAGCATTTT	CASRFGGNQPQHF
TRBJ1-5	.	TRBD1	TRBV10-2	TGCGCCAGCAGACCCGACAGGGACTCGGGGCCCCAGCATTTT	CASRPDRDSGPQHF
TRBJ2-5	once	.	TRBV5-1	TGCGCCAGCAGCTTGGGCGGGTGGAAGGCCCAAGAGACCCAGTACTTC	CASSLGGWKAQETQYF
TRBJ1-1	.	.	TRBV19	TGTGCCAGTAGTATACGGAGGGTGGGGAACACTGAAGCTTTCTTT	CASSIRRVGNTEAFF
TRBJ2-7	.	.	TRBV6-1	TGTGCCAGCAGTGAGGCAGGTTCCTCCTACGAGCAGTACTTC	CASSEAGSSYEQYF
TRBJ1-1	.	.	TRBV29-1	TGCAGCGCCCGAAGGTACAGGATGAACACTGAAGCTTTCTTT	CSARRYRMNTEAFF
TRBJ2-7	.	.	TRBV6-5	TGTGCCAGCAGTTACAGTGGAGGAGGGCCCGCCTACGAGCAGTACTTC	CASSYSGGGPAYEQYF